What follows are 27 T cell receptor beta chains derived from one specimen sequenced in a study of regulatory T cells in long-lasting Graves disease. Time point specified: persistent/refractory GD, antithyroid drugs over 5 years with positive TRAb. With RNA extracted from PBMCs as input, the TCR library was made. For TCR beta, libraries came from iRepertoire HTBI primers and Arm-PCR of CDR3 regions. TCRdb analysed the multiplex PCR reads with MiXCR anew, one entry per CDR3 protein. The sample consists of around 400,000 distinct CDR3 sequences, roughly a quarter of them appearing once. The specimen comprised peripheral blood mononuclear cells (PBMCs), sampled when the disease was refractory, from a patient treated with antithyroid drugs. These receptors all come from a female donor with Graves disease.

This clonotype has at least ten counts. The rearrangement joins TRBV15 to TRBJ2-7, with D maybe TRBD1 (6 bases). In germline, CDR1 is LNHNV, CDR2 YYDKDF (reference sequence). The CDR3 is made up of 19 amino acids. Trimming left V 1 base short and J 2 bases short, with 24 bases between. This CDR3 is CATSRVSIPGQTTTYEQYF. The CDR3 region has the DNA TGTGCCACCAGCAGAGTTTCAATTCCAGGACAGACGACCACCTACGAGCAGTACTTC.

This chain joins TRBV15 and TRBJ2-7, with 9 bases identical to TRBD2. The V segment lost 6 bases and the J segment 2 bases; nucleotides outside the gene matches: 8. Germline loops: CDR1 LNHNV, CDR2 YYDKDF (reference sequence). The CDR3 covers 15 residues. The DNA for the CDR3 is TGTGCCACCAGAATAGCGGGAGCCCTTACCTACGAGCAGTACTTC. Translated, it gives CATRIAGALTYEQYF.

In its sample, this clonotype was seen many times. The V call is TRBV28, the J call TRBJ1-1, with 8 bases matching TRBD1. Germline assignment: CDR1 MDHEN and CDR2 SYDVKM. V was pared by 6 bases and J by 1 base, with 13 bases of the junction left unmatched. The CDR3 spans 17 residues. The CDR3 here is CASSLPRGRPGNTEAFF. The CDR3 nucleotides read TGTGCCAGCAGCCTGCCCAGGGGGCGGCCGGGGAACACTGAAGCTTTCTTT.

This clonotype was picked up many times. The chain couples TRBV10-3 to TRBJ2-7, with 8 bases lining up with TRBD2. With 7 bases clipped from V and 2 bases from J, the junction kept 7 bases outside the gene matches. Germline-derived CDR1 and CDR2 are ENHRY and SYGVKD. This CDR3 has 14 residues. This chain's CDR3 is CAITPGTRTYEQYF. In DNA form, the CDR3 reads TGTGCCATCACCCCCGGGACTAGAACCTACGAGCAGTACTTC.

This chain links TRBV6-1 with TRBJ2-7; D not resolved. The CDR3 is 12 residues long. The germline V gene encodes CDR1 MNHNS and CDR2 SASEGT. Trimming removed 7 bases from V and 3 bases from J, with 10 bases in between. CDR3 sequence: CASTETIYEQYF. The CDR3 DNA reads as TGTGCCAGCACGGAAACTATCTACGAGCAGTACTTC.

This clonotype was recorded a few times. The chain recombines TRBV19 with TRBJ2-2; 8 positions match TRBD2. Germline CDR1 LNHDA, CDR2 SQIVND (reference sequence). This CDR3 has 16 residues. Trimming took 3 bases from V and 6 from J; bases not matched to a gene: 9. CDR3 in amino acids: CASSIGPAGASGELFF. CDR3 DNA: TGTGCCAGTAGTATTGGCCCAGCGGGAGCCTCCGGGGAGCTGTTTTTT.

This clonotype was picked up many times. The CDR3 is CSARAWEGSNYGYTF. The DNA for the CDR3 is TGCAGTGCTAGAGCCTGGGAGGGCTCTAACTATGGCTACACCTTC. V usage is TRBV20-1 and J usage is TRBJ1-2; D remains ambiguous. V lost 1 base, J lost 0 bases, and 12 bases lay in between. The germline V gene has CDR1 DFQATT and CDR2 SNEGSKA (reference sequence). The CDR3 has 15 residues.

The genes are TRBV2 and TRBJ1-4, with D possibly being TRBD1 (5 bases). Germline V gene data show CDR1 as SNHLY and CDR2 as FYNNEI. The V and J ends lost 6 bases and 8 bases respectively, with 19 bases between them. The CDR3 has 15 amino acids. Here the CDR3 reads CASSVGSAGYEKLFF. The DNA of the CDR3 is TGTGCCAGCAGCGTGGGCTCGGCAGGGTACGAAAAACTGTTTTTT.

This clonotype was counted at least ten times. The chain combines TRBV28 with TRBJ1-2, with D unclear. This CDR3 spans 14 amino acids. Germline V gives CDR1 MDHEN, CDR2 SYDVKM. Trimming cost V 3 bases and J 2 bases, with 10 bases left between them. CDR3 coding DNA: TGTGCCAGCAGTTTGGAGGGCCCGAACTATGGCTACACCTTC. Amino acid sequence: CASSLEGPNYGYTF.

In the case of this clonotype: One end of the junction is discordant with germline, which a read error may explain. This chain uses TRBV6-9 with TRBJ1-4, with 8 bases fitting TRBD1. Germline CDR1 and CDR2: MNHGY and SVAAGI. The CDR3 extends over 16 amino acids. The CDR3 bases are TGTGCCAGCGGTTACACCTGGACAGGGTATAGTGAAAAACTGTTTTTT. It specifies CASGYTWTGYSEKLFF.

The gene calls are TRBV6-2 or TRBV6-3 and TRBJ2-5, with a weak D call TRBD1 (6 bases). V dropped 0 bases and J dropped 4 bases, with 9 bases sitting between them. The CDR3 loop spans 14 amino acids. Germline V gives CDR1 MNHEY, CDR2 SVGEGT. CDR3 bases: TGTGCCAGCAGTTACTCCCAGGGGACAGAGACCCAGTACTTC. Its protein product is CASSYSQGTETQYF.

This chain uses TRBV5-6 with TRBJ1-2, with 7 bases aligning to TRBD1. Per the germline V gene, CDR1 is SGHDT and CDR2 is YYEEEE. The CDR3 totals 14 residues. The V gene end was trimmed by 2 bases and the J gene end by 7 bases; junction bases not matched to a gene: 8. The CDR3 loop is CASSFLEGALGYTF. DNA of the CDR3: TGTGCCAGCAGCTTTTTGGAGGGGGCGCTTGGCTACACCTTC.

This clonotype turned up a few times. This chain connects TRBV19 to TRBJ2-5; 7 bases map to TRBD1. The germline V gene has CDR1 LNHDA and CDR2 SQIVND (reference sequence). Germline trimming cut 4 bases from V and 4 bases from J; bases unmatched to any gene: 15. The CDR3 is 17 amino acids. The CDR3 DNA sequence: TGTGCCAGTAGTACGACCTTGACAGGGCTTATACTAGAGACCCAGTACTTC. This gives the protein CASSTTLTGLILETQYF.

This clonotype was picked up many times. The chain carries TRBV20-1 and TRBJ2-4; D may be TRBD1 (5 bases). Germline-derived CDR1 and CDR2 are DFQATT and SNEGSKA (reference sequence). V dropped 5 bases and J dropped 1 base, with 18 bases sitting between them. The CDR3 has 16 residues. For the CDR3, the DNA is TGCAGTGCTCATAACGCGCAGGGTATGGCCAAAAACATTCAGTACTTC. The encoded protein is CSAHNAQGMAKNIQYF.

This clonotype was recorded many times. CDR3 in DNA: TGTGCCAGCAGTTTAGGCGCTAATGAAAAACTGTTTTTT. This sequence encodes CASSLGANEKLFF. The chain couples TRBV12-3 or TRBV12-4 to TRBJ1-4; D gene unclear. The CDR3 runs to 13 residues. The V end lost 1 base, the J end lost 3 bases, and 3 bases lay between the germline ends.

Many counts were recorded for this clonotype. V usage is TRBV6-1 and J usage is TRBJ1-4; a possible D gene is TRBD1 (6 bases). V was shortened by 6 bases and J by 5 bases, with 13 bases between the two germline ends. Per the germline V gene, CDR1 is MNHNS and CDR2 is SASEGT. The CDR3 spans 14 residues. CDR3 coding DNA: TGTGCCAGCAGCTCCAGGGACACCAATGAAAAACTGTTTTTT. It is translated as CASSSRDTNEKLFF.

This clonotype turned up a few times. Here the CDR3 DNA reads TGTGCCAGTAGTCTACAAAGGACAGGGGGGACCAAAAACATTCAGTACTTC. It translates to CASSLQRTGGTKNIQYF. The V call is TRBV19, the J call TRBJ2-4; the match to TRBD1 covers 10 bases. CDR1 is LNHDA, CDR2 SQIVND, per germline (reference sequence). The trim removed 5 bases at V and 2 bases at J, leaving 9 bases unmatched. The CDR3 contains 17 residues.

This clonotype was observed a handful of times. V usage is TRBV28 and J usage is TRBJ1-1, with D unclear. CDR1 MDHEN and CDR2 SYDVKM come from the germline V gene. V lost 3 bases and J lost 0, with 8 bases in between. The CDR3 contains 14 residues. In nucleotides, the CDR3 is TGTGCCAGCAGTTTTAATGGAATGAACACTGAAGCTTTCTTT. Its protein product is CASSFNGMNTEAFF.

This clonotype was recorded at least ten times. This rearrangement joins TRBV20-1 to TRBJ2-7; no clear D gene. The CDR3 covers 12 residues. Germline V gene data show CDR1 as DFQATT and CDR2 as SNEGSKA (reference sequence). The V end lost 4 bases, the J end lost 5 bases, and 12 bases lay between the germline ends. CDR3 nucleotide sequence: TGCAGTGCTACGGACCGACCCGACGAGCAGTACTTC. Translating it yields CSATDRPDEQYF.

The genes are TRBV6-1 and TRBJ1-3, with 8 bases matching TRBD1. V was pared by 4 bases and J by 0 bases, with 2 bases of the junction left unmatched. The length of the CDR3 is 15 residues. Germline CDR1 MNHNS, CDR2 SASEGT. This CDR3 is CASSADRGSGNTIYF. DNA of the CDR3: TGTGCCAGCAGTGCCGACAGGGGCTCTGGAAACACCATATATTTT.

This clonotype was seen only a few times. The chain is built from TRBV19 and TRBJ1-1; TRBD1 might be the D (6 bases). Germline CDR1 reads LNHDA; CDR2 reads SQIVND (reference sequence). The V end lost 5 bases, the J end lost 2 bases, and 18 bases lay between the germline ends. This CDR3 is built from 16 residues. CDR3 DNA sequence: TGTGCCAGTAGTGCCACAACCGGGACAAGCAACACTGAAGCTTTCTTT. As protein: CASSATTGTSNTEAFF.

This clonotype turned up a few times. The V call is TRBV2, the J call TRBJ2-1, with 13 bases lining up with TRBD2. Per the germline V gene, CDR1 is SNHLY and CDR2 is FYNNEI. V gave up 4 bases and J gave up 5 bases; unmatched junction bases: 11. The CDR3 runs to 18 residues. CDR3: CASSVETSGRIINNEQFF. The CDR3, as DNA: TGTGCCAGCAGTGTGGAGACTAGCGGGAGGATTATAAACAATGAGCAGTTCTTC.

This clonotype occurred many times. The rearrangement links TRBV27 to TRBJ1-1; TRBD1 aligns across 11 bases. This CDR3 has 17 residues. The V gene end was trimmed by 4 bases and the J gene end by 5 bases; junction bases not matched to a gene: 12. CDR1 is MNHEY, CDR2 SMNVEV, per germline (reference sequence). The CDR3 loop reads CASSYGTGQGEKTEAFF. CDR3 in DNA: TGTGCCAGCAGTTATGGAACGGGACAGGGGGAAAAAACTGAAGCTTTCTTT.

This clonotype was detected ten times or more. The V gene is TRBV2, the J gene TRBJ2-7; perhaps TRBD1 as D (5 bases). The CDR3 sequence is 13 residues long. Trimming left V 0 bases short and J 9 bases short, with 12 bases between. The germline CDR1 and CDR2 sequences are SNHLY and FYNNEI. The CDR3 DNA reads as TGTGCCAGCAGTGAAGCTGTCAGGGTGCGGCAGTACTTC. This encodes CASSEAVRVRQYF.

In DNA form, the CDR3 reads TGTGCCAGCAGTTTAGTGATAGCGGGCACTACCTCCTACGAGCAGTACTTC. This codes for CASSLVIAGTTSYEQYF. V gene TRBV28 combines with J gene TRBJ2-7; 7 bases line up with TRBD2. The CDR3 loop spans 17 amino acids. Germline CDR1 and CDR2: MDHEN and SYDVKM. The V gene end was trimmed by 2 bases and the J gene end by 0 bases; junction bases not matched to a gene: 10.

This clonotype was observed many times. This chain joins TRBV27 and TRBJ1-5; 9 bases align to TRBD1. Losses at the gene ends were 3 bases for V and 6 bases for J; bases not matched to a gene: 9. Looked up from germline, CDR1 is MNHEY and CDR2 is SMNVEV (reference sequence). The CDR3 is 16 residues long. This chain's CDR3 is CASSFGPDRGSQPQHF. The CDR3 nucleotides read TGTGCCAGCAGTTTCGGGCCCGACAGGGGGAGTCAGCCCCAGCATTTT.

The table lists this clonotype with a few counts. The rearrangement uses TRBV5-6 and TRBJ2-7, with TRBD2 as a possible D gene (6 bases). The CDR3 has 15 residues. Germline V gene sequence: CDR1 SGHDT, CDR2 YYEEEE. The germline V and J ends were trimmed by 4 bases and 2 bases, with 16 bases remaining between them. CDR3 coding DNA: TGTGCCAGCAGCACCTGGGGACTCCGGACCTACGAGCAGTACTTC. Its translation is CASSTWGLRTYEQYF.